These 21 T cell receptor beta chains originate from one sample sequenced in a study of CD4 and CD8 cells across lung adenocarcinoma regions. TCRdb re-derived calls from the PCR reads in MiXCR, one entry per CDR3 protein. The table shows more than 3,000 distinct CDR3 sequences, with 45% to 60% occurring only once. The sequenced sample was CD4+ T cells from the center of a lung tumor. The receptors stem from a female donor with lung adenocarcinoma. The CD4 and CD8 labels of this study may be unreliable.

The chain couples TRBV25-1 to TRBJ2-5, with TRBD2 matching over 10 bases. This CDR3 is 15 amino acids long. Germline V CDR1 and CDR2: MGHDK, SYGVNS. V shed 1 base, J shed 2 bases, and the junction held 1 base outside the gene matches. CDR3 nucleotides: TGTGCCAGCAGTGAATCGACTAGCGGGCAAGAGACCCAGTACTTC. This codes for CASSESTSGQETQYF.

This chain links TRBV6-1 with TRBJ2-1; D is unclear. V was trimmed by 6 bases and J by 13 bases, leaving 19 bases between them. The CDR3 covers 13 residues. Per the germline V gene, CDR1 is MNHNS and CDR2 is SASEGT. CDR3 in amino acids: CASSWGIRETQFF. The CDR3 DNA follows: TGTGCCAGCAGCTGGGGTATCCGAGAGACCCAGTTCTTC.

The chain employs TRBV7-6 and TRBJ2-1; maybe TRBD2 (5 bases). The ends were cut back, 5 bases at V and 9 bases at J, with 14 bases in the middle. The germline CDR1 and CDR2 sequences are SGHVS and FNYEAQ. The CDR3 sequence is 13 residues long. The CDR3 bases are TGTGCCAGCAGCCTAGAGCTAGGGAGTGAGCAGTTCTTC. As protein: CASSLELGSEQFF.

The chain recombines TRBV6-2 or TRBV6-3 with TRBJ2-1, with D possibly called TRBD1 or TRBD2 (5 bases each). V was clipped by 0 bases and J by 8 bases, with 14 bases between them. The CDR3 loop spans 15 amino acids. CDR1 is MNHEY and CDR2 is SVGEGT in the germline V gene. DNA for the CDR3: TGTGCCAGCAGTTACTCTCGGGACCTTATCGATGAGCAGTTCTTC. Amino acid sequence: CASSYSRDLIDEQFF.

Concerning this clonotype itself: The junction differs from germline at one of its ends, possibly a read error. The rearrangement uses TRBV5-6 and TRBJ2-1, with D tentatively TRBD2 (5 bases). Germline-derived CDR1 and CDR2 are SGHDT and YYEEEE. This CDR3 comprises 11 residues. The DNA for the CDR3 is TGTGCCAGCAGCACGAGGGATGAGCAGTTTTTT. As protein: CASSTRDEQFF.

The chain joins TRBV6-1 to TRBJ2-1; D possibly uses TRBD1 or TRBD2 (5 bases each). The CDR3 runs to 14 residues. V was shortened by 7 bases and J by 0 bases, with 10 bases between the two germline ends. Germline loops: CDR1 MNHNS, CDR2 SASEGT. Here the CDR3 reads CASKGTISYNEQFF. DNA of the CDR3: TGTGCCAGCAAAGGGACCATCTCCTACAATGAGCAGTTCTTC.

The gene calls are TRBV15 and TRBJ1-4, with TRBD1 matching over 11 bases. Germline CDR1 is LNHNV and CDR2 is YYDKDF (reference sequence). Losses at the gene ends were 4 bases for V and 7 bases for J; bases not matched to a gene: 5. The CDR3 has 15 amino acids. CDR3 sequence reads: CATSKDRGLGEKLFF. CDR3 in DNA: TGTGCCACCAGCAAGGACAGGGGGCTCGGTGAAAAACTGTTTTTT.

CDR3 DNA sequence: TGCGCCAGCATGGCTGGCTCCTACAATGAGCAGTTCTTC. It specifies CASMAGSYNEQFF. This chain uses TRBV10-2 with TRBJ2-1; D call uncertain. The ends were cut back, 7 bases at V and 0 bases at J, with 7 bases in the middle. From germline, CDR1 is WSHSY and CDR2 SAAADI. The CDR3 runs to 13 residues.

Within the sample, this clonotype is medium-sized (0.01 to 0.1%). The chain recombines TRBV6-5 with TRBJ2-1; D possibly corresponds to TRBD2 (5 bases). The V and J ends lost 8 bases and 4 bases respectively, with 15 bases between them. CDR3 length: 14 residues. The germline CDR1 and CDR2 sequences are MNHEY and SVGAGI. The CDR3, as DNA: TGTGCCAGCTGCTCCGGGAAAGGATACAATGAGCAGTTCTTC. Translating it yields CASCSGKGYNEQFF.

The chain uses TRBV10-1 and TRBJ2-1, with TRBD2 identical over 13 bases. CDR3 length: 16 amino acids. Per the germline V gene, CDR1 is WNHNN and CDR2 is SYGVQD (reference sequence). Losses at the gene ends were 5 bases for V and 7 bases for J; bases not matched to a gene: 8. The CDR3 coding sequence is TGCGCCAGCAGTAAATTACTAGCGGGGGGGATTAATGAGCAGTTCTTC. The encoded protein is CASSKLLAGGINEQFF.

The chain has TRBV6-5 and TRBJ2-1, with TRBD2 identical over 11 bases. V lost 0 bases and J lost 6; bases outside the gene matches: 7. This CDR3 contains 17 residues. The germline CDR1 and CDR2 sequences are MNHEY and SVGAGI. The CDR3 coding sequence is TGTGCCAGCAGTTACTCGCTTAGCGGGGGGGCTATCAATGAGCAGTTCTTC. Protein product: CASSYSLSGGAINEQFF.

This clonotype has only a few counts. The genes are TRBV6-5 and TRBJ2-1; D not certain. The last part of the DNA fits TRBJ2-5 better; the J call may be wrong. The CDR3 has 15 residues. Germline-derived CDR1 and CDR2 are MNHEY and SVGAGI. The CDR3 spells CASSYVLNPLETQYF. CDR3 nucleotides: TGTGCCAGCAGTTACGTCCTAAATCCCCTGGAGACCCAGTACTTC.

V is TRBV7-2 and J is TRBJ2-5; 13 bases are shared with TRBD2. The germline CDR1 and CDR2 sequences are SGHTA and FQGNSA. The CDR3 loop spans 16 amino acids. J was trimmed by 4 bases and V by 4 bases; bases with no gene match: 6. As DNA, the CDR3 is TGTGCCAGCAGCTCCAGGACTAGCGGGAGACGAGAGACCCAGTACTTC. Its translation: CASSSRTSGRRETQYF. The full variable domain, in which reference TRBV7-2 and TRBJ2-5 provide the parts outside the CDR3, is GAGVSQSPSNKVTEKGKDVELRCDPISGHTALYWYRQSLGQGLEFLIYFQGNSAPDKSGLPSDRFSAERTGGSVSTLTIQRTQQEDSAVYLCASSSRTSGRRETQYFGPGTRLLVL.

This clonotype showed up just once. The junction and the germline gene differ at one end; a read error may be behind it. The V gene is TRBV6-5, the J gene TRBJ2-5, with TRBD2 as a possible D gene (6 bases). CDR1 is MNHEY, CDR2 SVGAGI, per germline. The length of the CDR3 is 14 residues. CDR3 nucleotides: TGTGCGAGCAGTTGGGGAGGTGCCCAAGACATCCAGTACTTC. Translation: CASSWGGAQDIQYF.

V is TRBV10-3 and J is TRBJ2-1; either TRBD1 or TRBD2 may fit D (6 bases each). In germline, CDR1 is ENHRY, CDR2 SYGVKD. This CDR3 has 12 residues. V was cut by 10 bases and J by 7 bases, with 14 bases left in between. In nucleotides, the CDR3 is TGTGCCACCAAGGGGGGAAGGAATGAGCAGTTCTTC. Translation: CATKGGRNEQFF.

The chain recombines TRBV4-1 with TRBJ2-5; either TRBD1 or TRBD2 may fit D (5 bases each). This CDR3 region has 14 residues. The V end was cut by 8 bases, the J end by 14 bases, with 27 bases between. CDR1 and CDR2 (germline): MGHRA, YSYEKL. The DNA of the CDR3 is TGCGCCAGCCGCCGGCGGTGGGGGAGTTACGAGCAATACTTC. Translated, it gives CASRRRWGSYEQYF.

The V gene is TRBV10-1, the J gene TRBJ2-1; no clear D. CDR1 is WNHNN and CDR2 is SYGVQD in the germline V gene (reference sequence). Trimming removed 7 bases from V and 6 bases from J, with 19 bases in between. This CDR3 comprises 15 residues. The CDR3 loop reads CASIQGVQRTNEQFF. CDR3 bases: TGCGCCAGCATTCAAGGAGTTCAGAGGACCAATGAGCAGTTCTTC.

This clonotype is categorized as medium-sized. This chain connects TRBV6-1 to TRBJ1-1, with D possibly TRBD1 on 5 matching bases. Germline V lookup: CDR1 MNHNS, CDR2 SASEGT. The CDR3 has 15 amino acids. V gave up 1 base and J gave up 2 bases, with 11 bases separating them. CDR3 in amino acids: CASSEEVGRNTEAFF. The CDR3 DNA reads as TGTGCCAGCAGTGAAGAGGTGGGACGAAACACTGAAGCTTTCTTT.

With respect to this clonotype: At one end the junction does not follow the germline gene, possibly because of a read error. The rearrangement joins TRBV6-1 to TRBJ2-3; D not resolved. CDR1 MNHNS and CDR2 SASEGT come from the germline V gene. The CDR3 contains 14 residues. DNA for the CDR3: TGTGCCAGCAGCGAAGCCCGCGACCAAGATACGCAGTATTTT. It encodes CASSEARDQDTQYF.

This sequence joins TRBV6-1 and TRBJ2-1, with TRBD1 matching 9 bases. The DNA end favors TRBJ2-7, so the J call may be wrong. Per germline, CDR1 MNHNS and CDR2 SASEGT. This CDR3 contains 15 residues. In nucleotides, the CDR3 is TGTGCCAGCAGTGAAGCCCGGGACAGGGTTGGTGAGCAGTACTTC. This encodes CASSEARDRVGEQYF.

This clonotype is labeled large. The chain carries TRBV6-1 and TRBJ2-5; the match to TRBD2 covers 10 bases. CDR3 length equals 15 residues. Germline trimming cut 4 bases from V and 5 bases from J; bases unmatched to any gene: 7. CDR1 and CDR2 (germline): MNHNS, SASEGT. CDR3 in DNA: TGTGCCAGCAGTGCGGCTAGCGGGAGTAGGGAGACCCAGTACTTC. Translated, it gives CASSAASGSRETQYF.